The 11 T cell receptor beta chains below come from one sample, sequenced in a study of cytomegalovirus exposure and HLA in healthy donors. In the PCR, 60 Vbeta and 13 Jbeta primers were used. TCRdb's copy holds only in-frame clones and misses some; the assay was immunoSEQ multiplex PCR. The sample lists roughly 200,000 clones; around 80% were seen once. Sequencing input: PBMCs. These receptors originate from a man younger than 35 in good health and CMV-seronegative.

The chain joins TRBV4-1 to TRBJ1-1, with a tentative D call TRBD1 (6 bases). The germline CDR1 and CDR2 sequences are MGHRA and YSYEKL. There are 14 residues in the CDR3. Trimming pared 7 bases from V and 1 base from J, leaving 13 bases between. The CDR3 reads CASKAGAANTEAFF. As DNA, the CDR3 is TGCGCCAGCAAGGCAGGGGCGGCGAACACTGAAGCTTTCTTT.

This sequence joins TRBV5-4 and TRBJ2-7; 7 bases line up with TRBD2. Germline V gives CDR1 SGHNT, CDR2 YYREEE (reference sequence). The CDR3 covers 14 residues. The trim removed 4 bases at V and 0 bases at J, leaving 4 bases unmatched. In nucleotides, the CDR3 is TGTGCCAGCAGCGAAACTAGCGTCTCCTACGAGCAGTACTTC. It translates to CASSETSVSYEQYF.

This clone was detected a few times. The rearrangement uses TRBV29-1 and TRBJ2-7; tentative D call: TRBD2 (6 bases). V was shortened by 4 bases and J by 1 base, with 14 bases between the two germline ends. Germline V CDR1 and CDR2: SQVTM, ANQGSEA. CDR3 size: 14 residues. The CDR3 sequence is CSVGRRLGSYEQYF. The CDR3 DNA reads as TGCAGCGTTGGCAGACGACTAGGGTCCTACGAGCAGTACTTC.

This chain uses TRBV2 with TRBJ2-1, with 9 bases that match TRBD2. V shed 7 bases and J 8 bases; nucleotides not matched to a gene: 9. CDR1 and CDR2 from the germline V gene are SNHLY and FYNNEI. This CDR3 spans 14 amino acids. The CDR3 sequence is CASTLLAGRDEQFF. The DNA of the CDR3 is TGTGCCAGCACGTTGCTAGCGGGACGTGATGAGCAGTTCTTC. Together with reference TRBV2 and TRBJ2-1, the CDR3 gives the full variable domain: EPEVTQTPSHQVTQMGQEVILRCVPISNHLYFYWYRQILGQKVEFLVSFYNNEISEKSEIFDDQFSVERPDGSNFTLKIRSTKLEDSAMYFCASTLLAGRDEQFFGPGTRLTVL.

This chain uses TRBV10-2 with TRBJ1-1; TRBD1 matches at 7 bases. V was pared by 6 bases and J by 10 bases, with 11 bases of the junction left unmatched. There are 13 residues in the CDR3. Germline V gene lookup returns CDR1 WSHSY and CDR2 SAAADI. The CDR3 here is CASSRPGGSRAFF. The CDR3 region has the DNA TGCGCCAGCAGCCGCCCAGGGGGGTCCAGAGCTTTCTTT.

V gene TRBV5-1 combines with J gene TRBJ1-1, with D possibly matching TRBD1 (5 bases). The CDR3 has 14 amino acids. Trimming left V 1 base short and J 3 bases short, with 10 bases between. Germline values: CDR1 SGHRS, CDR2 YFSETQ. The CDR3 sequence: CASSLMVRDTEAFF. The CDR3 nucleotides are TGCGCCAGCAGCTTGATGGTCAGGGACACTGAAGCTTTCTTT. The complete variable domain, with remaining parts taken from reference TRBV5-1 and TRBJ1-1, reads KAGVTQTPRYLIKTRGQQVTLSCSPISGHRSVSWYQQTPGQGLQFLFEYFSETQRNKGNFPGRFSGRQFSNSRSEMNVSTLELGDSALYLCASSLMVRDTEAFFGQGTRLTVV.

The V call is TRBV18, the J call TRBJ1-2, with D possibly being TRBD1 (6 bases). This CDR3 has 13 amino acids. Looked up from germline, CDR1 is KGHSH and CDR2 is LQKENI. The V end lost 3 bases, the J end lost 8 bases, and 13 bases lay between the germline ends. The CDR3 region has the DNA TGTGCCAGCTCACCCCTACAGGGTCAGGGCTACACCTTC. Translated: CASSPLQGQGYTF.

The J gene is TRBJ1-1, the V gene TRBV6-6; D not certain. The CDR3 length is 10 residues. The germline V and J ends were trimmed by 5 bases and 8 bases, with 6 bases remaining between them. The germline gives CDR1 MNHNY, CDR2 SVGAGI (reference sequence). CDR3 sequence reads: CASSASEAFF. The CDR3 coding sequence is TGTGCCAGCAGTGCTAGCGAAGCTTTCTTT.

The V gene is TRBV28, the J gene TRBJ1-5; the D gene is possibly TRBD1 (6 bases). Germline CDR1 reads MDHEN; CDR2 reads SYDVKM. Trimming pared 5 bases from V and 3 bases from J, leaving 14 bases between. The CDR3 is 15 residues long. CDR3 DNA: TGTGCCAGCAGTAGTTACAGGGACCCCAATCAGCCCCAGCATTTT. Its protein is CASSSYRDPNQPQHF.

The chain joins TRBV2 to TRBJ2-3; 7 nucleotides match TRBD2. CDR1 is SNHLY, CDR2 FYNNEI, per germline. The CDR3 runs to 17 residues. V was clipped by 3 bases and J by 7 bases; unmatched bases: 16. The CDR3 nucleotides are TGTGCCAGCAGTGAGTTGTTGCGCCCTAGGGAGGGATATACGCAGTATTTT. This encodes CASSELLRPREGYTQYF. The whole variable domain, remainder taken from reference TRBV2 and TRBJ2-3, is EPEVTQTPSHQVTQMGQEVILRCVPISNHLYFYWYRQILGQKVEFLVSFYNNEISEKSEIFDDQFSVERPDGSNFTLKIRSTKLEDSAMYFCASSELLRPREGYTQYFGPGTRLTVL.

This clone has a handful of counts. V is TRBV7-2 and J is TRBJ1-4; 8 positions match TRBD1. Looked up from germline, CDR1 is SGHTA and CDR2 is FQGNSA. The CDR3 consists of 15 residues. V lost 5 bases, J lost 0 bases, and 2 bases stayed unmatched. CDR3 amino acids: CASSVQGATNEKLFF. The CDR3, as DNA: TGTGCCAGCAGCGTACAGGGGGCAACTAATGAAAAACTGTTTTTT.